The 7 T cell receptor beta chains listed next were all sequenced from one sample in a study of blood T cell repertoires in COVID-19. Generated by immunoSEQ multiplex PCR, the TCRdb table keeps only in-frame clones and is missing some. The table has hundreds of thousands of clones, about 88% seen once. Sequencing was performed on PBMCs or T cells enriched from blood (not recorded which). The receptors here all came from a woman between 35 and 50 years old who had recovered from COVID-19.

This clone was detected only a few times. The genes are TRBV7-3 and TRBJ2-1; 9 nucleotides align to TRBD1. The junction had 4 bases not matched to a gene; V was cut back by 4 bases and J by 9 bases. The CDR3 has 13 amino acids. Germline V lookup: CDR1 SGHTA, CDR2 FQGTGA. In nucleotides, the CDR3 is TGTGCCAGCAGCTCCGACAGGGGGGGTGAGCAGTTCTTC. Translating it yields CASSSDRGGEQFF.

The chain combines TRBV18 with TRBJ2-1; D is perhaps TRBD2 (5 bases). CDR3 length equals 13 residues. The V gene lost 2 bases and the J gene lost 3 bases, with 5 bases spanning the gap. The V gene's germline CDR1 is KGHSH and CDR2 LQKENI. CDR3 in DNA: TGTGCCAGCTCACCAGGGAGCTACAATGAGCAGTTCTTC. This codes for CASSPGSYNEQFF.

This clone was seen more than once but under ten times. The rearrangement uses TRBV11-2 and TRBJ2-1; TRBD2 agrees at 11 bases. CDR1 SGHAT and CDR2 FQNNGV come from the germline V gene. The CDR3 totals 13 residues. V shed 7 bases and J 7 bases; nucleotides not matched to a gene: 3. CDR3 amino acids: CASTLAGGNEQFF. Here the CDR3 DNA reads TGTGCCAGCACCCTAGCGGGGGGTAATGAGCAGTTCTTC.

The chain combines TRBV4-1 with TRBJ2-3; 11 positions agree with TRBD2. J lost 13 bases, V lost 0 bases, and 6 bases had no gene match. This CDR3 region has 14 residues. Germline V gives CDR1 MGHRA, CDR2 YSYEKL. CDR3 loop: CASSQELAGAREYF. The CDR3 coding sequence is TGCGCCAGCAGCCAAGAACTAGCGGGGGCCCGAGAGTATTTT.

V and J are TRBV9 and TRBJ2-5; 8 bases match TRBD2. V lost 6 bases and J lost 3; bases outside the gene matches: 10. CDR1 and CDR2 (germline): SGDLS, YYNGEE. The CDR3 is made up of 15 amino acids. For the CDR3, the DNA is TGTGCCAGCACCTCCGGGGGGGGTTTGAAAGAGACCCAGTACTTC. Its protein product is CASTSGGGLKETQYF.

This chain links TRBV9 with TRBJ2-3; 7 bases are a match to TRBD2. The V and J ends lost 2 bases and 5 bases, in that order; junction bases with no gene match: 2. Germline V lookup: CDR1 SGDLS, CDR2 YYNGEE. The CDR3 is 13 residues long. The CDR3 nucleotides read TGTGCCAGCAGCGTGGGAGGGGTAGATACGCAGTATTTT. This codes for CASSVGGVDTQYF. Based on the CDR3 plus reference TRBV9 and TRBJ2-3, the full variable domain is DSGVTQTPKHLITATGQRVTLRCSPRSGDLSVYWYQQSLDQGLQFLIQYYNGEERAKGNILERFSAQQFPDLHSELNLSSLELGDSALYFCASSVGGVDTQYFGPGTRLTVL.

The rearrangement links TRBV29-1 to TRBJ1-3; D might be TRBD1 (6 bases). The V end was cut by 6 bases, the J end by 0 bases, with 18 bases between. CDR1 and CDR2 from the germline V gene are SQVTM and ANQGSEA. CDR3 size: 16 residues. The CDR3 loop is CSVRQAQGLSGNTIYF. The CDR3 coding sequence is TGCAGCGTACGTCAGGCCCAGGGGCTCTCTGGAAACACCATATATTTT.